A selection of T cell receptor beta chains follows, all from one sample in a study of cytomegalovirus exposure and HLA in healthy donors. Libraries were prepared by immunoSEQ multiplex PCR; TCRdb keeps only in-frame clonotypes and omits some of them. The sample shows over 150,000 clones, 75% to 85% of them seen only once. Sequenced input: PBMCs. These receptor sequences come from a male donor in good health and CMV-seropositive. Both conserved end residues are part of each CDR3. A D gene is named only where the DNA matches it firmly. Size values are once, few and many counts, or a class for expanded clones, and some rows have none.

d_call j_call v_call clone_size cdr3_aa cdr3_nt
TRBD1 TRBJ2-2 TRBV18 once CASSPDRATGELFF TGTGCCAGCTCACCGGACAGGGCCACCGGGGAGCTGTTTTTT
NA TRBJ1-3 TRBV5-6 NA CASSLHGQNTIYF TGTGCCAGCAGCTTGCATGGACAAAACACCATATATTTT
TRBD2 TRBJ2-3 TRBV6-9 NA CASSYSGVFSGGTDTQYF TGTGCCAGCAGTTATTCGGGGGTTTTTAGCGGGGGCACAGATACGCAGTATTTT
TRBD1 TRBJ2-4 TRBV7-9 NA CSSSQGQGRNIQYF TGTTCCAGCAGCCAAGGACAGGGCCGAAACATTCAGTACTTC
NA TRBJ1-6 TRBV11-2 NA CASSLGGRNPNSPLHF TGTGCCAGCAGCTTAGGCGGGCGCAATCCCAATTCACCCCTCCACTTT
TRBD1 TRBJ2-6 TRBV4-1 NA CASSQRTGAAPSGANVLTF TGCGCCAGCAGCCAACGGACAGGGGCTGCACCCTCTGGGGCCAACGTCCTGACTTTC
NA TRBJ2-5 TRBV29-1 NA CSVRGQIQETQYF TGCAGCGTTCGAGGGCAGATTCAAGAGACCCAGTACTTC
TRBD1 TRBJ2-7 TRBV7-8 NA CASSIRTGAYEQYF TGTGCCAGCAGCATAAGGACAGGAGCCTACGAGCAGTACTTC
NA TRBJ2-7 TRBV30 few CAWSVGSSYEQYF TGTGCCTGGAGTGTAGGGAGCTCCTACGAGCAGTACTTC
TRBD1 TRBJ1-5 TRBV29-1 few CSVGGQKGNQPQHF TGCAGCGTTGGGGGACAGAAGGGCAATCAGCCCCAGCATTTT
TRBD1 TRBJ1-2 TRBV9 NA CASSVAWTGVYGYTF TGTGCCAGCAGCGTAGCGTGGACAGGGGTCTATGGCTACACCTTC
NA TRBJ2-7 TRBV20-1 NA CSASLSYEQYF TGCAGTGCTAGCCTCTCCTACGAGCAGTACTTC
NA TRBJ2-6 TRBV27 NA CASSLGRPGANVLTF TGTGCCAGCAGTTTAGGGCGCCCTGGGGCCAACGTCCTGACTTTC
NA TRBJ2-1 TRBV27 NA CASSWGPNEQFF TGTGCCAGCAGTTGGGGCCCCAATGAGCAGTTCTTC
TRBD1 TRBJ2-6 TRBV9 NA CASSPRQGTSGANVLTF TGTGCCAGCAGCCCGCGACAGGGCACCTCTGGGGCCAACGTCCTGACTTTC
TRBD2 TRBJ2-3 TRBV4-2 NA CASSPLAGGVRDTQYF TGTGCCAGCAGCCCCCTAGCGGGGGGGGTGCGAGATACGCAGTATTTT
TRBD2 TRBJ2-1 TRBV27 NA CASSFLAGDYNEQFF TGTGCCAGCAGTTTCCTAGCGGGGGACTACAATGAGCAGTTCTTC
TRBD1 TRBJ2-2 TRBV28 NA CASRVGQGNTGELFF TGTGCCAGCAGAGTCGGACAGGGCAACACCGGGGAGCTGTTTTTT
NA TRBJ2-5 TRBV2 NA CASSDASSWPQKETQYF TGTGCCAGCAGTGACGCTAGCTCATGGCCGCAGAAAGAGACCCAGTACTTC
NA TRBJ1-2 TRBV5-5 few CASSLAWADYGYTF TGTGCCAGCAGCTTGGCCTGGGCAGACTATGGCTACACCTTC
TRBD1 TRBJ2-3 TRBV12-5 NA CASGRDSNTDTQYF TGTGCTAGTGGCCGGGACAGCAACACAGATACGCAGTATTTT
NA TRBJ2-7 TRBV5-1 NA CASSPPQGPYEQYF TGCGCCAGCAGCCCCCCCCAGGGGCCCTACGAGCAGTACTTC
TRBD1 TRBJ1-5 TRBV6-1 NA CASSETGGDQPQHF TGTGCCAGCAGTGAGACAGGGGGCGACCAGCCCCAGCATTTT
TRBD1 TRBJ1-5 TRBV19 NA CASSIRTGNQPQHF TGTGCCAGTAGTATCCGGACAGGGAATCAGCCCCAGCATTTT
NA TRBJ2-7 TRBV4-2 few CASSQDTAASSYEQYF TGTGCCAGCAGCCAAGATACGGCAGCTAGCTCCTACGAGCAGTACTTC
NA TRBJ2-7 TRBV5-1 NA CASRLRASDEQYF TGCGCCAGTCGACTAAGGGCGTCGGACGAGCAGTACTTC